This TCR beta chain was observed in a study of blood T cell repertoires in COVID-19. Study overall: Samples taken during acute and convalescent COVID-19 were collected in the United States, Italy and Spain. Sources were T cells, B-cell-depleted T cells, or PBMCs; the material itself was cDNA or gDNA.

Germline V gene data show CDR1 as MDHEN and CDR2 as SYDVKM. With 6 bases clipped from V and 11 bases from J, the junction kept 12 bases outside the gene matches. The CDR3 runs to 15 residues. Source study methods: Nucleated cell number was recorded as an estimate derived from reference gene primer amplification. Sequenced by immunoSEQ multiplex PCR; TCRdb stores in-frame clones only, minus some. Clonal size and the V and J genes are those of that table, whereas D and trimming came from the DNA. The sample holds 140,000 to 150,000 clones, about three quarters seen once. The specimen was peripheral blood. This chain connects TRBV28 to TRBJ1-6; 8 bases align to TRBD1. This TCR was recovered from a woman aged 55-75 years with acute or convalescent COVID-19. CDR3: CASRYRGTLMTPLHF. DNA of the CDR3: TGTGCCAGCAGGTACAGGGGGACCCTAATGACACCCCTCCACTTT.